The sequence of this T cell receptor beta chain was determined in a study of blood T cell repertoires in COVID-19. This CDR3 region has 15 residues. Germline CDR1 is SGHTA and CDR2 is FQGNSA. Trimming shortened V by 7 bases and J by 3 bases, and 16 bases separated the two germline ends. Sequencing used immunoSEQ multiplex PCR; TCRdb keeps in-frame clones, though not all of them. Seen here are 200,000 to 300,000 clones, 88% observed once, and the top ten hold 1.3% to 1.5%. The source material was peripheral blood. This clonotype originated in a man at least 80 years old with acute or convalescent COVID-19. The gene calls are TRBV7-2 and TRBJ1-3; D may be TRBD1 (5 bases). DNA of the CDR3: TGTGCCAGCACCCCTCTGGGGGGGATTGGAAACACCATATATTTT. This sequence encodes CASTPLGGIGNTIYF.